The entry below describes one T cell receptor beta chain. Its antigen has not been determined. The input lacks base qualities; no much larger clone sits a single base away. Libraries were made using RACE. The run used a NextSeq 500. Library preparation attached unique molecular identifiers to individual cDNA molecules for quantitative, reproducible TCR counting. Each blood RNA sample was used to sequence both TCR alpha and TCR beta chains. Per the authors' processing: Samples had a median of roughly 87,000 TCRs, with a range from roughly 23,224 to 700,000. V, J and CDR3 annotation of the TCR reads was carried out using the Decombinator software suite. For PS versus PT1 abundance plots, all samples were subsampled to the same number of TCRs (28,000). TCRs were defined as expanded if absent before sensitization and observed at least eight times at the 2-week time point. TCRdb trimmed public reads at Q25 via fastp, called clones via MiXCR and kept in-frame beta chains. Rows are unified per CDR3 protein, each entry keeping the most common DNA and genes. The V and J calls, along with clone size, are taken from TCRdb and not from the paper's own processing. Across this sample there are 360,000 or so distinct CDR3 sequences, with around 6% seen only once. The ten largest clones add up to around 5.6% of the sample.

The source of the sample is a study of human T cells and chemical hapten exposure (dated by TCRdb to 2020 to 2023). Regarding the research as a whole: For sensitization, 2% DPC in acetone was applied to a roughly 2 cm by roughly 2 cm area of upper inner arm skin. Weekly therapeutic DPC doses were additionally applied to the scalp of patients throughout the roughly 24-week study period. Patch testing was performed on the upper back with Finn chambers containing 0.01% DPC, and the patch tests were scored after 6 days according to International Contact Dermatitis Research Group standards. The patient cohort, mostly female, included alopecia areata with under or over 50% scalp involvement, alopecia totalis and alopecia universalis. Libraries were combined into a pool for sequencing, and differences in TCR yield between samples came mainly from small differences in library volumes within the pool. In alopecia patients, the study followed how the peripheral blood TCR repertoire changed in vivo over primary and secondary sensitization to diphenylcyclopropenone (DPC), a hapten. Blood samples were taken from patients before sensitization (week 0) and at 2, 6 and about 24 weeks after DPC sensitization. Approximately 28 alopecia patients provided blood for TCR sequencing at one to four time points (pre-sensitization, 2, 6 and 24 weeks). Here is what the overall study found, with its caveats: Alopecia, a presumed autoimmune disease, was present in all patients, so the immune response of the patients might differ from that of healthy individuals. A positive correlation was found between the number of PT1 expanded TCRs and patch test score, with significance reached at thresholds 8, 16 and 32 but not 4. DPC sensitization did not change how many TCRs were above 1 in 1000 frequency, and no evidence was found of alterations in global repertoire structure. After repeated subsampling, changes were observed in the strength of the expansion versus patch-test correlation and in the threshold at which the correlation became significant. Expanded TCRs formed significantly more large CDR3 similarity clusters than pre-sensitization or healthy control sets, consistent with antigen-driven responses.

The time point label corresponds to: patch test 2, 6 weeks after DPC sensitization. The sample's treatment or condition label, decoded: therapeutic diphenylcyclopropenone sensitization with weekly scalp DPC. At each patch-test visit, blood was drawn before the patch test was applied. Eligible patients were aged 18 to 70, diagnosed with alopecia, deemed suitable for DPC therapy, and excluded if pregnant. Total RNA was isolated from unfractionated whole blood collected in Tempus Blood RNA tubes. The CDR3 spans 11 residues, from the cysteine through the phenylalanine. The retained sequence is limited to the CDR3, 33 bases, with the frame set at the first base. The germline V gene (reference sequence) yields SEHNR for CDR1 and FQNEAQ for CDR2. The V end loses 4 bases and the J end loses 7 bases, and a stretch of 8 bases separates them.

The input for sequencing was whole blood, taken in connection with sensitization to the hapten diphenylcyclopropenone (DPC). The sequence links TRBV7-9 to TRBJ2-7, with no D gene named confidently. This TCR came from a woman younger than 30 with alopecia areata. Some clones in this sample may be carry-over from other donors' samples. The CDR3 amino acid sequence is: CASSSRQEQYF. Read as DNA, the sequence is TGTGCCAGCAGCTCGCGTCAGGAGCAGTACTTC. Supplemented by the reference TRBV7-9 and TRBJ2-7 proteins around the CDR3, the complete variable domain is DTGVSQNPRHKITKRGQNVTFRCDPISEHNRLYWYRQTLGQGPEFLTYFQNEAQLEKSRLLSDRFSAERPKGSFSTLEIQRTEQGDSAMYLCASSSRQEQYFGPGTRLTVT.